This TCR beta chain was identified in a study of CD8 T cells in ankylosing spondylitis. Findings and limits, study-wide: Previous work reported some of these motif variants in the synovial fluid and blood of reactive arthritis. A motif in TCR beta, a set of 8 or 9 highly homologous variants, appeared characteristic of ankylosing spondylitis blood.

The CDR3 length is 15 residues. Trimming took off 4 bases at V and 5 bases at J, with 16 bases between the two ends. Germline values: CDR1 SGHRS, CDR2 YFSETQ. One entry per CDR3 protein results from TCRdb running MiXCR on the 5' RACE reads. The sample holds over 400,000 distinct CDR3 sequences, roughly a quarter seen once. As for this clonotype: Its antigen is as yet unknown.

This sequence was found in a male donor with ankylosing spondylitis. Sequencing input: blood, either unsorted or a sorted T cell fraction (not recorded which). This chain joins TRBV5-1 and TRBJ2-1, with a tentative D call TRBD2 (7 bases). The CDR3, as DNA: TGCGCCAGCAGCCCCGACAGCGGGACACACAATGAGCAGTTCTTC. This sequence encodes CASSPDSGTHNEQFF.